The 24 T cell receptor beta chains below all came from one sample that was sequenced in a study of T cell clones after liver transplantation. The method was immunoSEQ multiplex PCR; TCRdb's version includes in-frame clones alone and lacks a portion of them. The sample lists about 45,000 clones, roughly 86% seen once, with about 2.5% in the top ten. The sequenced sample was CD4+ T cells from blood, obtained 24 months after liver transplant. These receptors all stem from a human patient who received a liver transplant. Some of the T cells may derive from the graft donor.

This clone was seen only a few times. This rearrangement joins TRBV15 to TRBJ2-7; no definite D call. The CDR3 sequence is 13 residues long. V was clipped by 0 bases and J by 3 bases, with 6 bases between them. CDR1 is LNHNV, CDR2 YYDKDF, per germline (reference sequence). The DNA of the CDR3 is TGTGCCACCAGCAGAGACAGCTTCTACGAGCAGTACTTC. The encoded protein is CATSRDSFYEQYF.

CDR3 region: CASKLRYTEAFF. The CDR3 nucleotides are TGTGCCAGCAAACTCAGATACACTGAAGCTTTCTTT. The V call is TRBV28, the J call TRBJ1-1, with D unclear. The CDR3 contains 12 residues. V was clipped by 7 bases and J by 3 bases, with 9 bases between them. Germline V gene lookup returns CDR1 MDHEN and CDR2 SYDVKM.

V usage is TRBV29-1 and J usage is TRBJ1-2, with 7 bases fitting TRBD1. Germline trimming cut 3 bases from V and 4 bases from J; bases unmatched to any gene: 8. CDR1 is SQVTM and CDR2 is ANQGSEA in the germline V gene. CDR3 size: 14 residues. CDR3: CSVDLNRDSYGYTF. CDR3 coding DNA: TGCAGCGTTGATCTTAATAGGGACAGCTATGGCTACACCTTC.

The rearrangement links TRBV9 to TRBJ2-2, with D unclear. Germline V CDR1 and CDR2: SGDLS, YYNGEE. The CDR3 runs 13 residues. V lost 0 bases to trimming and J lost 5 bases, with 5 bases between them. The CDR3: CASSVDFTGELFF. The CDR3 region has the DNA TGTGCCAGCAGCGTAGATTTTACCGGGGAGCTGTTTTTT.

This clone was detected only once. CDR3: CAWSEGVRSNQPQHF. DNA for the CDR3: TGTGCCTGGAGTGAGGGTGTGCGAAGCAATCAGCCCCAGCATTTT. The chain couples TRBV30 to TRBJ1-5, with D unresolved. The CDR3 totals 15 residues. The V end was cut by 1 base, the J end by 1 base, with 11 bases between. Germline CDR1 is GTSNPN and CDR2 is SVGIG (reference sequence).

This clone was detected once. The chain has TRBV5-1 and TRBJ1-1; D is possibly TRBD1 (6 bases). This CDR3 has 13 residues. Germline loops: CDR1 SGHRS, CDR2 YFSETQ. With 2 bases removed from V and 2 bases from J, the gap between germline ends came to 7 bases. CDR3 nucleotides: TGCGCCAGCAGCTTACAGGGTAACACTGAAGCTTTCTTT. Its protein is CASSLQGNTEAFF.

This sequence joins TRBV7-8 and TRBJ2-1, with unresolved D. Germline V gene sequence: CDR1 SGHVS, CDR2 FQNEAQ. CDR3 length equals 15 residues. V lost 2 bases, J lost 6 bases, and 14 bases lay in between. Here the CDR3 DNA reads TGTGCCAGCAGCTTACCGCTCAGGTTGGGCAATGAGCAGTTCTTC. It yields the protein CASSLPLRLGNEQFF.

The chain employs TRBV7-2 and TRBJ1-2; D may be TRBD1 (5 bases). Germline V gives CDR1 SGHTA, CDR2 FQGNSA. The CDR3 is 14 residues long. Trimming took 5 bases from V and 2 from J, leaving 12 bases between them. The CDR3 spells CASSQGTSNYGYTF. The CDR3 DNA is TGTGCCAGCAGCCAAGGGACGTCCAACTATGGCTACACCTTC.

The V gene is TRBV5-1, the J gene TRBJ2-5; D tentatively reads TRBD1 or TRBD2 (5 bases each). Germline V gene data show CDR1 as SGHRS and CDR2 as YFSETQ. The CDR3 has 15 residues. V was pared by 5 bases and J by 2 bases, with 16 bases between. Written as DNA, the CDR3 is TGCGCCAGCAGGACATGGGGGTACCCGCAAGAGACCCAGTACTTC. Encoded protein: CASRTWGYPQETQYF.

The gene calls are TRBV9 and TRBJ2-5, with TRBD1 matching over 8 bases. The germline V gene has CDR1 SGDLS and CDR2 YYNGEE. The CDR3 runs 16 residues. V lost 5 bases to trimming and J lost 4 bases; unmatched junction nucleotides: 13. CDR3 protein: CASSQQGGSVGETQYF. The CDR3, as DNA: TGTGCCAGCAGTCAACAGGGGGGTTCAGTAGGAGAGACCCAGTACTTC. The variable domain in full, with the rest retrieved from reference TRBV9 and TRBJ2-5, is DSGVTQTPKHLITATGQRVTLRCSPRSGDLSVYWYQQSLDQGLQFLIQYYNGEERAKGNILERFSAQQFPDLHSELNLSSLELGDSALYFCASSQQGGSVGETQYFGPGTRLLVL.

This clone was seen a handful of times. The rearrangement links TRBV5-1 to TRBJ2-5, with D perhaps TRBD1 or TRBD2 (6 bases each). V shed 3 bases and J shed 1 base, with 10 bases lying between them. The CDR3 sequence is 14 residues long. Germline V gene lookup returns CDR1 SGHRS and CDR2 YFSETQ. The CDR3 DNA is TGCGCCAGCAGCTGGGGGGACACCCAAGAGACCCAGTACTTC. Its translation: CASSWGDTQETQYF.

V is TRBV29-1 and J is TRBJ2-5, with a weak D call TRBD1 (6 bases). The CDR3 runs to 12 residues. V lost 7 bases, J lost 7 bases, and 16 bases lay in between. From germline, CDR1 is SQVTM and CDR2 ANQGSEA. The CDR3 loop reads CSATGTTTTQYF. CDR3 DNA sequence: TGCAGCGCTACCGGGACAACAACGACCCAGTACTTC.

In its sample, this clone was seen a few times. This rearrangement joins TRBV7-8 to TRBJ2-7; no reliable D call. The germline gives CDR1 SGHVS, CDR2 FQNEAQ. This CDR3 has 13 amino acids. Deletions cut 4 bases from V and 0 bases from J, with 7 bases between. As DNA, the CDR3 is TGTGCCAGCAGCTCGAGGATCTCCTACGAGCAGTACTTC. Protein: CASSSRISYEQYF.

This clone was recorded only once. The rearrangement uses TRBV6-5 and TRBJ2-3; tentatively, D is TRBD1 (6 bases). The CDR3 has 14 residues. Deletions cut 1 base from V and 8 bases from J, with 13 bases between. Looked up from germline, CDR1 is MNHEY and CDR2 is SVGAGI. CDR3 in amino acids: CASSYWDKMGTQYF. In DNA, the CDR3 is TGTGCCAGCAGTTACTGGGACAAGATGGGTACGCAGTATTTT.

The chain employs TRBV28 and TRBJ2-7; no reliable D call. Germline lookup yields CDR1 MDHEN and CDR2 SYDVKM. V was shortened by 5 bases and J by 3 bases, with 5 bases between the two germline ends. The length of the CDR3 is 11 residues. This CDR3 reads CASSQNYEQYF. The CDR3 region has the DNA TGTGCCAGCAGTCAAAACTACGAGCAGTACTTC.

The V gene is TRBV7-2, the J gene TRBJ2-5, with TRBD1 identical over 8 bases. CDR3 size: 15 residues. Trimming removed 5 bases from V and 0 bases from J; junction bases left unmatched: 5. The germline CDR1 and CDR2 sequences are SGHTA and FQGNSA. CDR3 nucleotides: TGTGCCAGCAGCACCCAGACAGGGGACCAAGAGACCCAGTACTTC. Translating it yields CASSTQTGDQETQYF.

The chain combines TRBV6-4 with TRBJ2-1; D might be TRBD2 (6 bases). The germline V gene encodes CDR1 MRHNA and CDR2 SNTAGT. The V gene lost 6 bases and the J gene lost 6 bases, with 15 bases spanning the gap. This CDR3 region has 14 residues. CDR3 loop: CASSPLGAGNEQFF. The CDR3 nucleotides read TGTGCCAGCAGCCCCTTGGGAGCGGGCAATGAGCAGTTCTTC.

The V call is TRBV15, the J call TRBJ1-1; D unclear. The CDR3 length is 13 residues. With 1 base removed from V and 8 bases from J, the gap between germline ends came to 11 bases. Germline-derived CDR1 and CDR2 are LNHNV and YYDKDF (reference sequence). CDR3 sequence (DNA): TGTGCCACCAGCAGAGCGGAATGGGAAGAAGCTTTCTTT. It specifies CATSRAEWEEAFF.

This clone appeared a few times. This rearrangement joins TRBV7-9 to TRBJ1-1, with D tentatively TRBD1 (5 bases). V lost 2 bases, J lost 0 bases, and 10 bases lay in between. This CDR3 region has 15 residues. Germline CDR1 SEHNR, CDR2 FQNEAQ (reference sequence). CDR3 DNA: TGTGCCAGCAGCTTATCACAAGGGGTGAACACTGAAGCTTTCTTT. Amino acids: CASSLSQGVNTEAFF. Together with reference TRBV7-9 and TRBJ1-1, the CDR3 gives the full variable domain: DTGVSQNPRHKITKRGQNVTFRCDPISEHNRLYWYRQTLGQGPEFLTYFQNEAQLEKSRLLSDRFSAERPKGSFSTLEIQRTEQGDSAMYLCASSLSQGVNTEAFFGQGTRLTVV.

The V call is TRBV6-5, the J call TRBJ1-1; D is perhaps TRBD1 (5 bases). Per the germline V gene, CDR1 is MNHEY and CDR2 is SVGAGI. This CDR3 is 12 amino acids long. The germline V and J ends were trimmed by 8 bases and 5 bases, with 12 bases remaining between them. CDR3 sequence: CASVGERTEAFF. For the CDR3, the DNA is TGTGCCAGCGTGGGGGAAAGGACTGAAGCTTTCTTT.

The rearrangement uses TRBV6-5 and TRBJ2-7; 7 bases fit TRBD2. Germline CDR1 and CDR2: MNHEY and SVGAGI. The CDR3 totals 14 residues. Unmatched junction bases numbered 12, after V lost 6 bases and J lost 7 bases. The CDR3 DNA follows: TGTGCCAGCAGCTCGCGCGGGGGAACGAGGGAGCAGTACTTC. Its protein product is CASSSRGGTREQYF.

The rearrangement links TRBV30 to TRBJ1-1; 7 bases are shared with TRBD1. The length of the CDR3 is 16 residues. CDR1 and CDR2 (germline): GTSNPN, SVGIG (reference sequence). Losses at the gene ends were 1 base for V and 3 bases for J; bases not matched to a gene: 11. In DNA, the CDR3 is TGTGCCTGGAGTGGAACAGGGAGAGGGGGCCACACTGAAGCTTTCTTT. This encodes CAWSGTGRGGHTEAFF.

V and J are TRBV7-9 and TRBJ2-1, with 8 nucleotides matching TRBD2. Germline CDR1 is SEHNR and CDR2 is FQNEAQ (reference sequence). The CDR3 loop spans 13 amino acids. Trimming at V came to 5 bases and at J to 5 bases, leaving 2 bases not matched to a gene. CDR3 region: CASSTLADNEQFF. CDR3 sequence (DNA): TGTGCCAGCAGCACACTAGCGGACAATGAGCAGTTCTTC.

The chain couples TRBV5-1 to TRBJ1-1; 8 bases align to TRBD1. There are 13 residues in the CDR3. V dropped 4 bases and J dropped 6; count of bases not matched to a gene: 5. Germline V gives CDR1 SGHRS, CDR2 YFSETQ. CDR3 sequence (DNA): TGCGCCAGCAGCCCTGGACAGGGCCCTGAAGCTTTCTTT. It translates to CASSPGQGPEAFF.